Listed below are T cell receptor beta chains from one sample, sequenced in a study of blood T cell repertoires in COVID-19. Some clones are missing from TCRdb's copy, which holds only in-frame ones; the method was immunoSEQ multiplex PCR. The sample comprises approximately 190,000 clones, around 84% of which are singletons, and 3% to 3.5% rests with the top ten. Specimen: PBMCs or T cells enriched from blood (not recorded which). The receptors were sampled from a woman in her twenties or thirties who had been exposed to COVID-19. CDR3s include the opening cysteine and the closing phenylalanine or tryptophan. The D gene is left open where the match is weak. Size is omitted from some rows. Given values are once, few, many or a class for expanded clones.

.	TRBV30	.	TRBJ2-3	CAWRWRSGTDTQYF	TGTGCCTGGAGATGGAGATCTGGCACAGATACGCAGTATTTT
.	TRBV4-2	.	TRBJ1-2	CASSQETAHYGYTF	TGTGCCAGCAGCCAAGAAACAGCTCACTATGGCTACACCTTC
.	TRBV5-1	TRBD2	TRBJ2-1	CASRPLSLGGSYNEQFF	TGCGCCAGCCGACCCCTGTCCCTGGGAGGGTCCTACAATGAGCAGTTCTTC
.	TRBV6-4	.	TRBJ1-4	CASSGQEINEKLFF	TGTGCCAGCAGTGGACAGGAGATTAATGAAAAACTGTTTTTT
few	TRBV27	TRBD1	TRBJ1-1	CASSLKGAGNTEAFF	TGTGCCAGCAGTTTAAAGGGGGCCGGGAACACTGAAGCTTTCTTT
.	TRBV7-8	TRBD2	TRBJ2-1	CASSLEAGGLWNEQFF	TGTGCCAGCAGCTTAGAAGCGGGGGGCCTCTGGAATGAGCAGTTCTTC
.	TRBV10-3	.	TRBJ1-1	CASLTGTEAFF	TGTGCCAGCCTAACAGGGACGGAAGCTTTCTTT
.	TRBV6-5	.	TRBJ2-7	CASSYRQTSSYEQYF	TGTGCCAGCAGTTACCGCCAGACTTCCTCCTACGAGCAGTACTTC
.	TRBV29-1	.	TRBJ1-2	CSVEDREKHGYTF	TGCAGCGTTGAAGATCGAGAGAAGCATGGCTACACCTTC
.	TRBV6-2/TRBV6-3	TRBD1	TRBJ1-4	CASSYYRGQELFF	TGTGCCAGCAGTTACTACAGGGGGCAAGAACTGTTTTTT
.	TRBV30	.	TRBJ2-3	CAWSSGSGATDTQYF	TGTGCCTGGAGTAGTGGTAGCGGTGCCACAGATACGCAGTATTTT
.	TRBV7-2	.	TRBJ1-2	CASSLARISNYGYTF	TGTGCCAGCAGCTTAGCGAGGATTTCTAACTATGGCTACACCTTC
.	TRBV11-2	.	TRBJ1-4	CASSLDQGSNEKLFF	TGTGCCAGCAGCTTAGATCAGGGGAGTAATGAAAAACTGTTTTTT
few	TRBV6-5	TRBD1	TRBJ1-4	CASSYSGTGVEKLFF	TGTGCCAGCAGTTACTCCGGGACAGGGGTTGAAAAACTGTTTTTT
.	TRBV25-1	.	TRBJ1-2	CASSESGSGAYYNGYTF	TGTGCCAGCAGTGAATCGGGCTCAGGGGCCTACTATAATGGCTACACCTTC
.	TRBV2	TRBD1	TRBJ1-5	CASSDGGQGFNQPQHF	TGTGCCAGCAGTGATGGGGGACAGGGGTTCAATCAGCCCCAGCATTTT
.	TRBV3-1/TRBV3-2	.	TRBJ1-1	CASSQEGDGKAFF	TGTGCCAGCAGCCAAGAAGGTGACGGGAAAGCTTTCTTT
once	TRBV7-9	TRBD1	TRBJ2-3	CASSPTDRETDTQYF	TGTGCCAGCAGCCCGACGGACAGGGAGACAGATACGCAGTATTTT
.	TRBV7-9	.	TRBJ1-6	CASSSGGDGGFSPLHF	TGTGCCAGCAGCTCGGGGGGCGACGGTGGATTTAGTCCCCTCCACTTT
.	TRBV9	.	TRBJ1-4	CASSAHPDDEVKGGKLFF	TGTGCCAGCAGCGCTCATCCTGATGACGAAGTCAAAGGAGGAAAACTGTTTTTT
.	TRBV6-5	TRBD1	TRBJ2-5	CASSPRQGASETQYF	TGTGCCAGCAGTCCTCGACAGGGGGCTTCGGAGACCCAGTACTTC
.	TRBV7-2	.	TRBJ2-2	CASSATPGTGELFF	TGTGCCAGCAGTGCAACTCCGGGCACCGGGGAGCTGTTTTTT
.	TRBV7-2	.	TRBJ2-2	CASSPPRGALLGTGELFF	TGTGCCAGCAGCCCACCACGGGGGGCCCTTTTGGGCACCGGGGAGCTGTTTTTT
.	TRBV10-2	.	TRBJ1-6	CASSVDNNSPLHF	TGCGCCAGCAGTGTTGACAATAATTCACCCCTCCACTTT
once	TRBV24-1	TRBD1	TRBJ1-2	CATSYNKGQVYGYTF	TGTGCCACCAGTTATAATAAGGGACAGGTCTATGGCTACACCTTC
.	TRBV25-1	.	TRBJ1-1	CASSLSPEMNTEAFF	TGTGCCAGCAGTTTGTCTCCAGAAATGAACACTGAAGCTTTCTTT
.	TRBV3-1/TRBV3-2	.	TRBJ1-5	CASSQGSYQPQHF	TGTGCCAGCAGCCAAGGGAGTTATCAGCCCCAGCATTTT
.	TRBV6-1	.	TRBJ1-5	CASSEQVNQPQHF	TGTGCCAGCAGTGAACAGGTAAATCAGCCCCAGCATTTT
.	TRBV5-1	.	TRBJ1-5	CASSFRSDQPQHF	TGCGCCAGCAGCTTCCGATCAGATCAGCCCCAGCATTTT
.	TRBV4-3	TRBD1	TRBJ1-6	CASSQDPGGTGGGDNSPLHF	TGCGCCAGCAGCCAAGATCCGGGCGGGACAGGGGGCGGGGATAATTCACCCCTCCACTTT
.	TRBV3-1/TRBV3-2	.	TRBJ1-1	CASRPRGSEAFF	TGTGCCAGCAGACCCAGGGGTTCTGAAGCTTTCTTT